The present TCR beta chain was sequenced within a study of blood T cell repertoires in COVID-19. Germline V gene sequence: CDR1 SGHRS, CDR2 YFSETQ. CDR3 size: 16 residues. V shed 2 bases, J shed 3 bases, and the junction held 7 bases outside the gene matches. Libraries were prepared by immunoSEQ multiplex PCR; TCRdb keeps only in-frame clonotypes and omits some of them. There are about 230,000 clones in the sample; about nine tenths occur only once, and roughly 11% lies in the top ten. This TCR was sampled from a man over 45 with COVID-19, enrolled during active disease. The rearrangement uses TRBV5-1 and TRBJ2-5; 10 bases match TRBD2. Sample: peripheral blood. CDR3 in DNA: TGCGCCAGCAGCTTCATAGCGGGGGGATACGAAGAGACCCAGTACTTC. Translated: CASSFIAGGYEETQYF.